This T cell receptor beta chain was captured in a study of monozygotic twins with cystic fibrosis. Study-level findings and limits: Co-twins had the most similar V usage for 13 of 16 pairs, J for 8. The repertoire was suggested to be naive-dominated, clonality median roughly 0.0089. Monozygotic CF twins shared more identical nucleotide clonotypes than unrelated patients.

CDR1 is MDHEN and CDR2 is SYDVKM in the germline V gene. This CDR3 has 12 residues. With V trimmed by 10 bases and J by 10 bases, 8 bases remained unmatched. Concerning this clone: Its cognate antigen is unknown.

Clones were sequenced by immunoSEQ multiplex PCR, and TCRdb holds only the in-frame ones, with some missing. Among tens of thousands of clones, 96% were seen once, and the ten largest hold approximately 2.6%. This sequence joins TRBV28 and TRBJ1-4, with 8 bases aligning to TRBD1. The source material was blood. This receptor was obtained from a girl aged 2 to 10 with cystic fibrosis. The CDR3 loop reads CATRTGTTKLFF. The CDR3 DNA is TGTGCCACCCGGACAGGGACGACAAAACTGTTTTTT.